What follows are 21 T cell receptor beta chains derived from one specimen sequenced in a study of T cell clones after liver transplantation. Measured with immunoSEQ multiplex PCR; TCRdb has only the in-frame clones, and not every one. Of roughly 100,000 clones in the sample, 80% to 90% were seen once. Sequenced material: CD4+ T cells from blood, taken approximately 50 months after liver transplant. The receptors derive from a human patient who received a liver transplant. The graft donor may be the source of some T cells.

This clone has a single count. Written as DNA, the CDR3 is TGTGCCAGCAGCTCCAGCGGGGGCTCCTACAATGAGCAGTTCTTC. Its translation: CASSSSGGSYNEQFF. The chain joins TRBV9 to TRBJ2-1, with 8 bases that match TRBD2. After removal of 4 bases from V and 0 bases from J, the junction contained 3 bases not matched to a gene. Germline V gene lookup returns CDR1 SGDLS and CDR2 YYNGEE. This CDR3 has 15 residues.

The chain has TRBV28 and TRBJ1-3; D ambiguous. This CDR3 region has 12 residues. CDR1 MDHEN and CDR2 SYDVKM come from the germline V gene. The V end was cut by 6 bases, the J end by 4 bases, with 7 bases between. The CDR3 is CASRAGGNTIYF. CDR3 in DNA: TGTGCCAGCAGGGCGGGGGGAAACACCATATATTTT.

The genes are TRBV5-4 and TRBJ1-6; 7 nucleotides agree with TRBD1. Germline V lookup: CDR1 SGHNT, CDR2 YYREEE (reference sequence). The CDR3 totals 14 residues. Trimming cost V 4 bases and J 12 bases; bases outside gene matches: 10. The DNA for the CDR3 is TGTGCCAGCAGCGGAGGGGGCTCCCGGGGACCCCTCCACTTT. Protein: CASSGGGSRGPLHF.

This clone appeared once. V and J are TRBV5-1 and TRBJ1-2; tentatively, D is TRBD1 (5 bases). The V end was cut by 3 bases, the J end by 2 bases, with 14 bases between. There are 15 residues in the CDR3. Per germline, CDR1 SGHRS and CDR2 YFSETQ. The CDR3 here is CASSSGLDINYGYTF. CDR3 in DNA: TGCGCCAGCAGCTCGGGATTGGACATAAACTATGGCTACACCTTC.

The chain joins TRBV9 to TRBJ2-7; TRBD1 matches 9 bases. The CDR3 has 16 residues. The ends lost 4 bases at V and 5 bases at J; junction bases unmatched: 13. The germline V gene encodes CDR1 SGDLS and CDR2 YYNGEE. In nucleotides, the CDR3 is TGTGCCAGCAGCCTGCTCGGGACAGGGAAGTGGGACGAGCAGTACTTC. Residues: CASSLLGTGKWDEQYF. The full variable domain, completed using reference TRBV9 and TRBJ2-7, is DSGVTQTPKHLITATGQRVTLRCSPRSGDLSVYWYQQSLDQGLQFLIQYYNGEERAKGNILERFSAQQFPDLHSELNLSSLELGDSALYFCASSLLGTGKWDEQYFGPGTRLTVT.

The chain joins TRBV7-9 to TRBJ2-2, with a weak D call TRBD2 (5 bases). The CDR3 is 15 amino acids. Germline V gene data show CDR1 as SEHNR and CDR2 as FQNEAQ (reference sequence). V gave up 3 bases and J gave up 6 bases, with 14 bases separating them. CDR3 residues: CASSFALVGAGELFF. The CDR3, as DNA: TGTGCCAGCAGCTTCGCACTAGTGGGCGCCGGGGAGCTGTTTTTT.

The V call is TRBV2, the J call TRBJ1-1; TRBD1 aligns across 9 bases. This CDR3 spans 12 amino acids. Unmatched junction bases numbered 1, after V lost 5 bases and J lost 6 bases. In germline, CDR1 is SNHLY, CDR2 FYNNEI. CDR3 bases: TGTGCCAGCAGTAGACAGGGGGCTGAAGCTTTCTTT. Residues: CASSRQGAEAFF.

The chain recombines TRBV6-1 with TRBJ2-7; D gene uncertain. The CDR3 loop spans 11 amino acids. Germline V gene data show CDR1 as MNHNS and CDR2 as SASEGT. V gave up 5 bases and J gave up 3 bases, with 5 bases separating them. The CDR3 region is CASSPLYEQYF. Here the CDR3 DNA reads TGTGCCAGCAGTCCCCTCTACGAGCAGTACTTC.

This clone was observed a single time. The V and J genes are TRBV28 and TRBJ2-1; 8 bases line up with TRBD1. J was trimmed by 0 bases and V by 4 bases; bases with no gene match: 5. The CDR3 runs 16 residues. CDR1 is MDHEN and CDR2 is SYDVKM in the germline V gene. The CDR3 protein is CASSSHRGFSYNEQFF. CDR3 DNA: TGTGCCAGCAGTTCGCACAGGGGGTTCTCCTACAATGAGCAGTTCTTC.

In nucleotides, the CDR3 is TGTGCCAGCAGCTCCAGGGCTCACAGGATTGAAAAACTGTTTTTT. It specifies CASSSRAHRIEKLFF. The rearrangement uses TRBV5-6 and TRBJ1-4, with a possible D match to TRBD1 (5 bases). V shed 3 bases and J shed 7 bases, with 16 bases lying between them. The germline CDR1 and CDR2 sequences are SGHDT and YYEEEE. CDR3 length: 15 amino acids.

In this sample, this clone turned up a few times. V gene TRBV28 combines with J gene TRBJ1-1; 7 positions agree with TRBD1. CDR1 and CDR2 (germline): MDHEN, SYDVKM. The CDR3 totals 13 residues. V lost 6 bases to trimming and J lost 5 bases; unmatched junction nucleotides: 6. This CDR3 is CASRTTGRTEAFF. Here the CDR3 DNA reads TGTGCCAGCAGGACGACAGGGAGGACTGAAGCTTTCTTT.

The V call is TRBV25-1, the J call TRBJ1-5; D perhaps matches TRBD1 (6 bases). The germline CDR1 and CDR2 sequences are MGHDK and SYGVNS. V was shortened by 6 bases and J by 4 bases, with 13 bases between the two germline ends. The CDR3 runs 14 residues. The DNA for the CDR3 is TGTGCCAGCAGCCAGCTAGGGGGGAATCAGCCCCAGCATTTT. It codes for CASSQLGGNQPQHF.

This clone was seen a few times. The chain links TRBV27 to TRBJ2-7, with 7 positions matching TRBD2. V was clipped by 8 bases and J by 3 bases; unmatched bases: 7. This CDR3 is 13 amino acids long. Germline V gene data show CDR1 as MNHEY and CDR2 as SMNVEV (reference sequence). The CDR3 DNA sequence: TGTGCCAGCCCGCTCCGGGGGGTCTACGAGCAGTACTTC. Amino acids: CASPLRGVYEQYF.

The CDR3 here is CASRLPGSNYEQYF. The CDR3 DNA sequence: TGTGCCAGCAGACTCCCCGGGAGCAACTACGAGCAGTACTTC. V and J are TRBV28 and TRBJ2-7; tentative D call: TRBD2 (6 bases). The CDR3 contains 14 residues. Germline V gives CDR1 MDHEN, CDR2 SYDVKM. V lost 6 bases and J lost 3, with 15 bases in between.

The chain links TRBV28 to TRBJ2-3, with a tentative D call TRBD1 (6 bases). The V gene's germline CDR1 is MDHEN and CDR2 SYDVKM. V was pared by 7 bases and J by 6 bases, with 23 bases between. The length of the CDR3 is 16 residues. The CDR3 DNA is TGTGCCAGCACCTCACGCGCCGATCCAAGGGGGGATACGCAGTATTTT. Amino acids: CASTSRADPRGDTQYF.

The chain uses TRBV19 and TRBJ1-4; TRBD1 matches at 7 bases. Germline trimming cut 3 bases from V and 1 base from J; bases unmatched to any gene: 14. The CDR3 consists of 19 residues. Germline CDR1 reads LNHDA; CDR2 reads SQIVND (reference sequence). CDR3 loop: CASSMAGTVLSGTNEKLFF. The CDR3, as DNA: TGTGCCAGTAGTATGGCCGGGACAGTATTATCGGGAACTAATGAAAAACTGTTTTTT.

The genes are TRBV7-2 and TRBJ2-3, with 9 nucleotides matching TRBD2. CDR3 size: 16 residues. V lost 5 bases and J lost 6; bases outside the gene matches: 12. CDR1 SGHTA and CDR2 FQGNSA come from the germline V gene. CDR3 sequence (DNA): TGTGCCAGCAGCCGACCAGAGCGGGGGGATGTGGATACGCAGTATTTT. Its protein product is CASSRPERGDVDTQYF. Full variable domain (missing parts from reference TRBV7-2 and TRBJ2-3): GAGVSQSPSNKVTEKGKDVELRCDPISGHTALYWYRQSLGQGLEFLIYFQGNSAPDKSGLPSDRFSAERTGGSVSTLTIQRTQQEDSAVYLCASSRPERGDVDTQYFGPGTRLTVL.

The chain carries TRBV18 and TRBJ2-3; TRBD1 agrees at 9 bases. The junction had 2 bases not matched to a gene; V was cut back by 4 bases and J by 0 bases. The CDR3 contains 15 residues. Germline assignment: CDR1 KGHSH and CDR2 LQKENI. The CDR3 DNA reads TGTGCCAGCTCACTCGGACAGGGGAGCACAGATACGCAGTATTTT. As protein: CASSLGQGSTDTQYF.

V and J are TRBV28 and TRBJ1-1; D possibly corresponds to TRBD1 (5 bases). CDR1 and CDR2 from the germline V gene are MDHEN and SYDVKM. The CDR3 is 14 amino acids. The V end lost 2 bases, the J end lost 1 base, and 8 bases lay between the germline ends. CDR3 bases: TGTGCCAGCAGTTTAGTGGGGCAGAACACTGAAGCTTTCTTT. This gives the protein CASSLVGQNTEAFF.

This chain joins TRBV6-4 and TRBJ1-4, with 7 bases lining up with TRBD1. The J segment lost 0 bases and the V segment lost 5 bases, leaving 12 bases of the junction unmatched. The germline gives CDR1 MRHNA, CDR2 SNTAGT. This CDR3 is 18 amino acids long. The CDR3 here is CASSPGGGLFATNEKLFF. CDR3 coding DNA: TGTGCCAGCAGTCCCGGAGGGGGCCTTTTTGCAACTAATGAAAAACTGTTTTTT.

This chain links TRBV10-3 with TRBJ2-7, with D perhaps TRBD2 (6 bases). Germline V lookup: CDR1 ENHRY, CDR2 SYGVKD. V shed 4 bases and J shed 5 bases, with 21 bases lying between them. The CDR3 extends over 16 amino acids. CDR3 amino acids: CAISGGELALRDEQYF. The CDR3 bases are TGTGCCATCAGTGGGGGGGAACTAGCCCTCAGAGACGAGCAGTACTTC.